This TCR beta chain was sequenced for a study of blood T cell repertoires in COVID-19. Background on the study: The study drew acute and convalescent COVID-19 samples from the United States, Italy and Spain.

Looked up from germline, CDR1 is KGHSH and CDR2 is LQKENI. The CDR3 is 14 amino acids. V lost 6 bases, J lost 7 bases, and 10 bases stayed unmatched. Source study methods: Amplification with reference gene primers provided the estimates of nucleated cell counts. TCRdb keeps only in-frame clones here, not all; method: immunoSEQ multiplex PCR. The DNA gave D and trimming, while V, J and clone size come from that table. Among some 14,000 clones listed, approximately 83% were seen once. The TCR was taken from a human donor in a cohort sampled during active COVID-19. The chain uses TRBV18 and TRBJ2-5, with TRBD2 identical over 8 bases. Sequencing was performed on peripheral blood. This CDR3 is CASSRAAGGGTQYF. Written as DNA, the CDR3 is TGTGCCAGCTCGCGGGCGGCGGGAGGAGGGACCCAGTACTTC.